The sequence of this T cell receptor (beta chain) was determined in a study of cytomegalovirus exposure and HLA in healthy donors. The PCR had 60 Vbeta and 13 Jbeta primers. TCRdb's copy holds only in-frame clones and misses some; the assay was immunoSEQ multiplex PCR. The data show about 140,000 clones, with 75% seen just once and 10% to 12% held by the top ten. The receptor comes from a man aged 18 to 29 in good health and CMV-seropositive. Sequenced input: PBMCs.

CDR3: CASSERGQGAREQYF. Written as DNA, the CDR3 is TGTGCCAGCAGTGAGAGGGGACAGGGGGCGAGGGAGCAGTACTTC. The chain joins TRBV25-1 to TRBJ2-7; 12 nucleotides align to TRBD1. Per germline, CDR1 MGHDK and CDR2 SYGVNS. V lost 3 bases, J lost 7 bases, and 7 bases stayed unmatched. This CDR3 region has 15 residues.